The TCR beta chain described here comes from a study of blood T cell repertoires in COVID-19. Across the study: Acute-phase and convalescent COVID-19 samples originated in the United States, Italy and Spain. PBMCs, B-cell-depleted T cells, or T cells provided the cDNA or gDNA that made up the material.

The CDR3 length is 16 residues. V shed 2 bases and J shed 3 bases, with 13 bases lying between them. Germline V gives CDR1 MNHEY, CDR2 SVGAGI. In the source study's methods: Scientists estimated how many nucleated cells there were by amplifying reference gene primers. Using immunoSEQ multiplex PCR, the repertoire was profiled, and TCRdb retains in-frame clones only, with some absent. The V and J calls and the clone size are those of that table, but D and trimming were determined from the DNA. The sample contains about 73,000 clones, about 86% of which appear only once. This TCR derives from a human donor in a cohort sampled during active COVID-19. Specimen: peripheral blood. The V and J genes are TRBV6-5 and TRBJ1-4; a weak D match, TRBD1 (6 bases). Here the CDR3 DNA reads TGTGCCAGCAGTTACACGGGGGGGCTTGCTAATGAAAAACTGTTTTTT. It is translated as CASSYTGGLANEKLFF.